Below are 18 T cell receptor beta chains sequenced from a single sample in a study of regulatory T cells in long-lasting Graves disease. With iRepertoire HTBI primers and Arm-PCR of CDR3 regions, TCR beta libraries were built. From the multiplex PCR reads, TCRdb called clonotypes with MiXCR, one entry per CDR3 protein. Of about 380,000 distinct CDR3 sequences listed, roughly 16% are singletons. Time point specified: newly diagnosed GD, antithyroid drugs for less than 3 months. The TCR library was made from RNA that had been extracted from PBMCs in TRIzol. Sequenced here: peripheral blood mononuclear cells (PBMCs), sampled at new diagnosis, from a patient treated with antithyroid drugs. The receptor source for this set is a female donor with Graves disease.

The chain is built from TRBV2 and TRBJ2-7; D is unresolved. The V and J ends lost 1 base and 7 bases respectively, with 5 bases between them. Germline CDR1 is SNHLY and CDR2 is FYNNEI. There are 11 residues in the CDR3. CDR3 sequence (DNA): TGTGCCAGCAGTGAAGTTGAAGAGCAGTACTTC. It translates to CASSEVEEQYF.

The CDR3 sequence is CASSPILGGPGELFF. CDR3 coding DNA: TGTGCCAGCAGCCCAATACTAGGAGGCCCCGGGGAGCTGTTTTTT. The chain recombines TRBV7-3 with TRBJ2-2; the D gene is possibly TRBD2 (5 bases). Germline V gene data show CDR1 as SGHTA and CDR2 as FQGTGA. V was trimmed by 5 bases and J by 6 bases, leaving 16 bases between them. This CDR3 spans 15 amino acids.

The sample holds many counts of this clonotype. This chain links TRBV5-5 with TRBJ1-2; D may be TRBD1 (6 bases). Germline CDR1 SGHKS, CDR2 YYEKEE (reference sequence). This CDR3 is built from 16 residues. The V gene lost 0 bases and the J gene lost 7 bases, with 19 bases spanning the gap. The CDR3: CASSLDPRGGPTGYTF. The CDR3 coding sequence is TGTGCCAGCAGCTTGGATCCCCGGGGGGGGCCGACTGGCTACACCTTC.

There are many counts of this clonotype. The genes are TRBV6-2 or TRBV6-3 and TRBJ1-1; D possibly corresponds to TRBD1 (5 bases). Germline assignment: CDR1 MNHEY and CDR2 SVGEGT. This CDR3 region has 14 residues. The V end lost 4 bases, the J end lost 4 bases, and 13 bases lay between the germline ends. CDR3 sequence reads: CASSFHTGGTEAFF. The DNA for the CDR3 is TGTGCCAGCAGTTTCCACACGGGGGGCACTGAAGCTTTCTTT.

As to this clonotype: A single base separates this from a much larger clone, so it may be a read error. The genes are TRBV6-4 and TRBJ2-1; 7 bases align to TRBD1. This CDR3 region has 14 residues. Germline trimming cut 6 bases from V and 13 bases from J; bases unmatched to any gene: 15. Germline V CDR1 and CDR2: MRHNA, SNTAGT. CDR3 loop: CASSSGQHQETQFF. The CDR3 bases are TGTGCCAGCAGCTCGGGACAGCACCAAGAGACCCAGTTCTTC.

This clonotype was observed many times. The chain uses TRBV20-1 and TRBJ1-5; D uncertain. Trimming pared 3 bases from V and 4 bases from J, leaving 10 bases between. CDR1 DFQATT and CDR2 SNEGSKA come from the germline V gene (reference sequence). CDR3 length equals 13 residues. CDR3 nucleotide sequence: TGCAGTGCTAGTGGTACAGCAAATCAGCCCCAGCATTTT. Residues: CSASGTANQPQHF.

The V and J genes are TRBV20-1 and TRBJ2-2, with D perhaps being TRBD1 or TRBD2 (7 bases each). The CDR3 sequence is 18 residues long. Trimming removed 7 bases from V and 1 base from J, with 25 bases in between. Per germline, CDR1 DFQATT and CDR2 SNEGSKA (reference sequence). The CDR3 protein is CSVRIRGSGALNTGELFF. DNA for the CDR3: TGCAGTGTTCGCATCAGGGGGAGCGGGGCACTGAACACCGGGGAGCTGTTTTTT.

This chain connects TRBV7-9 to TRBJ1-4; D is undetermined. This CDR3 is 14 amino acids long. Per the germline V gene, CDR1 is SEHNR and CDR2 is FQNEAQ (reference sequence). Trimming took off 3 bases at V and 4 bases at J, with 9 bases between the two ends. CDR3 nucleotide sequence: TGTGCCAGCAGCTTTCCGGGAGATAATGAAAAACTGTTTTTT. It encodes CASSFPGDNEKLFF.

This clonotype was recorded at least ten times. The V and J genes are TRBV20-1 and TRBJ1-2; TRBD1 aligns across 9 bases. Trimming took 6 bases from V and 7 from J; bases not matched to a gene: 6. Looked up from germline, CDR1 is DFQATT and CDR2 is SNEGSKA (reference sequence). CDR3 length: 12 amino acids. CDR3 sequence reads: CSATGQGSGYTF. DNA for the CDR3: TGCAGTGCCACGGGACAGGGTAGTGGCTACACCTTC.

This clonotype was detected many times. J is TRBJ2-7 and V is TRBV3-1; D call uncertain. This CDR3 has 13 residues. Germline V CDR1 and CDR2: LGHDT, YNNKEL (reference sequence). Trimming took off 4 bases at V and 7 bases at J, with 14 bases between the two ends. The CDR3 loop reads CASSPPRTEEQYF. CDR3 nucleotides: TGTGCCAGCAGCCCCCCCCGGACGGAAGAGCAGTACTTC.

This sequence joins TRBV10-2 and TRBJ2-7; 9 bases match TRBD1. This CDR3 is built from 12 residues. J lost 7 bases, V lost 6 bases, and 4 bases had no gene match. Germline V gene lookup returns CDR1 WSHSY and CDR2 SAAADI. Here the CDR3 DNA reads TGCGCCAGCAGATGGACAGGGGAAGAGCAGTACTTC. Translated: CASRWTGEEQYF.

J is TRBJ2-1 and V is TRBV11-2; tentatively, D is TRBD1 (7 bases). The DNA end lines up better with TRBJ2-5; the J call may be wrong. Germline V CDR1 and CDR2: SGHAT, FQNNGV. The CDR3 loop spans 15 amino acids. The CDR3 loop is CASSPGGGGRETQYF. In DNA, the CDR3 is TGTGCCAGCAGCCCCGGCGGAGGGGGCAGGGAGACCCAGTACTTC.

This clonotype was counted ten times or more. The chain has TRBV7-2 and TRBJ2-1; D unclear. Trimming pared 1 base from V and 4 bases from J, leaving 11 bases between. Germline CDR1 and CDR2: SGHTA and FQGNSA. The CDR3 has 15 residues. The CDR3 protein is CASSLEPILYNEQFF. The CDR3, as DNA: TGTGCCAGCAGCTTAGAACCGATACTATACAATGAGCAGTTCTTC. Together with reference TRBV7-2 and TRBJ2-1, the CDR3 gives the full variable domain: GAGVSQSPSNKVTEKGKDVELRCDPISGHTALYWYRQSLGQGLEFLIYFQGNSAPDKSGLPSDRFSAERTGGSVSTLTIQRTQQEDSAVYLCASSLEPILYNEQFFGPGTRLTVL.

The sample holds many counts of this clonotype. The chain has TRBV27 and TRBJ2-1; D is unclear. Per germline, CDR1 MNHEY and CDR2 SMNVEV (reference sequence). V dropped 1 base and J dropped 8 bases, with 21 bases sitting between them. The CDR3 is made up of 17 amino acids. The CDR3 DNA sequence: TGTGCCAGCAGTTTATGGGTGGGTACCAAGTCTAGGGATGAGCAGTTCTTC. Translating gives CASSLWVGTKSRDEQFF.

V is TRBV3-1 and J is TRBJ2-7, with D uncertain. Germline CDR1 is LGHDT and CDR2 is YNNKEL (reference sequence). With 8 bases removed from V and 4 bases from J, the gap between germline ends came to 12 bases. The CDR3 contains 12 residues. CDR3: CASSPNTYEQYF. CDR3 nucleotides: TGTGCCAGCTCCCCTAACACATACGAGCAGTACTTC.

For this clonotype: A much larger clone sits a single nucleotide away, making a read error possible. The J gene is TRBJ2-3, the V gene TRBV30; 9 nucleotides align to TRBD2. Per germline, CDR1 GTSNPN and CDR2 SVGIG (reference sequence). There are 16 residues in the CDR3. CDR3 DNA: TGTGCCTGGACATCTACGCGGGAGGGCCGTAAAGATACGCGGTATTTT. It yields the protein CAWTSTREGRKDTRYF.

This clonotype was counted at least ten times. This chain joins TRBV11-2 and TRBJ2-3; TRBD1 aligns across 9 bases. With V trimmed by 5 bases and J by 6 bases, 12 bases remained unmatched. Germline V lookup: CDR1 SGHAT, CDR2 FQNNGV. This CDR3 has 16 residues. The CDR3 DNA is TGTGCCAGCAGCCCGCTAGGCGGACAGGGGTTCGATACGCAGTATTTT. Translated, it gives CASSPLGGQGFDTQYF.

In its sample, this clonotype was seen many times. The V and J genes are TRBV5-1 and TRBJ2-2, with 8 nucleotides matching TRBD1. This CDR3 region has 15 residues. The J segment lost 1 base and the V segment lost 4 bases, leaving 3 bases of the junction unmatched. Germline assignment: CDR1 SGHRS and CDR2 YFSETQ. CDR3: CASSGDRLNTGELFF. The CDR3 DNA is TGCGCCAGCAGCGGGGACAGGCTGAACACCGGGGAGCTGTTTTTT.